This TCR beta chain was profiled in a study of blood T cell repertoires in COVID-19. Study details: Material from acute and convalescent COVID-19 was sourced from the United States, Italy and Spain. T cells, B-cell-depleted T cells, or PBMCs supplied cDNA or gDNA.

Per the original data handling: Estimation of nucleated cell counts was performed using reference gene primer amplification. TCRdb's copy holds only in-frame clones and misses some; the assay was immunoSEQ multiplex PCR. V, J and clone size are those of that table, while D and trimming were read from the DNA. The sample comprises about 84,000 clones, approximately 86% of which are singletons, and 1.2% rests with the top ten. The sequencing sample was made of peripheral blood. This sequence was found in an elderly man with active or convalescent COVID-19.

CDR3 sequence (DNA): TGTGCCAGTAGTACCCGGGACACCTTATATACGCAGTATTTT. Its protein is CASSTRDTLYTQYF. The gene calls are TRBV19 and TRBJ2-3, with a tentative D call TRBD1 (6 bases). V lost 4 bases, J lost 7 bases, and 15 bases lay in between. Germline-derived CDR1 and CDR2 are LNHDA and SQIVND (reference sequence). The length of the CDR3 is 14 residues.